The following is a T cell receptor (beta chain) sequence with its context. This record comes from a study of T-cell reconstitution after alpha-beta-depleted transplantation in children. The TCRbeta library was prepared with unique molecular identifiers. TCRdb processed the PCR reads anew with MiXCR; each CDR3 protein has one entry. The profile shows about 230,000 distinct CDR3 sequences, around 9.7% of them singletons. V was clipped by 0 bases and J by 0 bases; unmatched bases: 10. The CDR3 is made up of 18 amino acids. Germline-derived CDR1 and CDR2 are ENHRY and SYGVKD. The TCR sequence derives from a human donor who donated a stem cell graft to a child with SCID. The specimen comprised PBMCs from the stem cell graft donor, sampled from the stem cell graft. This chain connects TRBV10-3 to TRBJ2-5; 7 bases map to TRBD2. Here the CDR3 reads CAISESKGLDLYQETQYF. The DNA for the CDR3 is TGTGCCATCAGTGAGTCGAAAGGACTAGATCTGTACCAAGAGACCCAGTACTTC.